This TCR beta chain is from a study of T-cell reconstitution after alpha-beta-depleted transplantation in children. Trimming took off 6 bases at V and 2 bases at J, with 11 bases between the two ends. The CDR3 is 14 amino acids. The V gene's germline CDR1 is MNHNS and CDR2 SASEGT. The library targeted TCRbeta and was prepared with unique molecular identifiers. TCRdb re-called the PCR reads with MiXCR, one entry per CDR3 protein. The sample carries about 610,000 distinct CDR3 sequences, approximately 10% recorded once. The chain employs TRBV6-1 and TRBJ1-5; the D is unclear. The TCR originated in a human donor who donated a stem cell graft to a child with acute myeloid leukemia. Sample: PBMCs from the stem cell graft donor, taken from the stem cell graft. CDR3 residues: CASRSDTRNQPQHF. The CDR3 coding sequence is TGTGCCAGCAGATCCGACACCCGCAATCAGCCCCAGCATTTT.